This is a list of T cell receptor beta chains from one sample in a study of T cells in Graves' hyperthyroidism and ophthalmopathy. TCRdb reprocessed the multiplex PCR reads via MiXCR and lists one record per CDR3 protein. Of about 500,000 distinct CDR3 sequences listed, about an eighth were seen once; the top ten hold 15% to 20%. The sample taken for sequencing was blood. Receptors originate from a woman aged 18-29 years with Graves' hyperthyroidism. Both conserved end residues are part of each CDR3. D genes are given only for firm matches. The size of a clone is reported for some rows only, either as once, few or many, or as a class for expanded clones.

CDR3: CASRDRGLDTEAFF
DNA: TGTGCCAGTAGAGACAGGGGCCTTGACACTGAAGCTTTCTTT
D: TRBD1
V: TRBV19
J: TRBJ1-1
size: few

CDR3: CASGQTSGRADRTGELFF
DNA: TGTGCCAGCGGCCAGACTAGCGGGAGGGCCGACCGCACCGGGGAGCTGTTTTTT
D: TRBD2
V: TRBV6-1
J: TRBJ2-2
size: -

CDR3: CASSVEGRGYGYTF
DNA: TGTGCCAGCAGCGTAGAGGGCAGGGGCTATGGCTACACCTTC
D: -
V: TRBV9
J: TRBJ1-2
size: -

CDR3: CASSDEVNTEAFF
DNA: TGTGCCAGCAGTGACGAAGTGAACACTGAAGCTTTCTTT
D: -
V: TRBV6-4
J: TRBJ1-1
size: -

CDR3: CAISERSGELFF
DNA: TGTGCCATCAGTGAAAGGTCCGGGGAGCTGTTTTTT
D: -
V: TRBV10-3
J: TRBJ2-2
size: many

CDR3: CATAARTGYGYGYTF
DNA: TGTGCCACCGCCGCTCGGACAGGGTACGGCTATGGCTACACCTTC
D: TRBD1
V: TRBV19
J: TRBJ1-2
size: many

CDR3: CSARDSDEQFF
DNA: TGCAGTGCTAGAGATAGCGATGAGCAGTTCTTC
D: -
V: TRBV20-1
J: TRBJ2-1
size: few

CDR3: CASSQGPSYGYTF
DNA: TGTGCCAGCAGCCAGGGACCGTCCTATGGCTACACCTTC
D: -
V: TRBV9
J: TRBJ1-2
size: few

CDR3: CAIRTGGEQFF
DNA: TGTGCCATCAGGACAGGGGGAGAGCAGTTCTTC
D: TRBD1
V: TRBV10-3
J: TRBJ2-1
size: many

CDR3: CASSEGWGGTDTQYF
DNA: TGTGCCAGCAGTGAAGGTTGGGGGGGCACAGATACGCAGTATTTT
D: -
V: TRBV2
J: TRBJ2-3
size: many

CDR3: CASKGTSGRETQYF
DNA: TGCGCCAGCAAGGGGACTAGCGGGAGAGAGACCCAGTACTTC
D: TRBD2
V: TRBV5-1
J: TRBJ2-5
size: -

CDR3: CASSMMGVATNEKLFF
DNA: TGTGCCAGTAGTATGATGGGAGTTGCAACTAATGAAAAACTGTTTTTT
D: -
V: TRBV19
J: TRBJ1-4
size: few

CDR3: CASSLGLAGGPRFNEQFF
DNA: TGTGCCAGCAGCCTTGGACTAGCGGGAGGGCCGCGGTTCAATGAGCAGTTCTTC
D: TRBD2
V: TRBV5-6
J: TRBJ2-1
size: few

CDR3: CASSSRGAATGNTIYF
DNA: TGCGCCAGCAGCTCCCGTGGGGCAGCGACGGGAAACACCATATATTTT
D: -
V: TRBV5-1
J: TRBJ1-3
size: -

CDR3: CSARRLAGVYSYEQYF
DNA: TGCAGTGCTAGGAGACTAGCGGGAGTGTATTCCTACGAGCAGTACTTC
D: TRBD2
V: TRBV20-1
J: TRBJ2-7
size: few

CDR3: CACNRDRGNEKLFF
DNA: TGTGCCTGCAACCGGGACAGGGGTAATGAAAAACTGTTTTTT
D: TRBD1
V: TRBV30
J: TRBJ1-4
size: many

CDR3: CSVRLAGGFYTNEQFF
DNA: TGCAGCGTTAGGTTGGCAGGGGGGTTTTACACTAATGAGCAGTTCTTC
D: -
V: TRBV29-1
J: TRBJ2-1
size: few

CDR3: CASSLADGGGNACTF
DNA: TGTGCCAGCAGCTTGGCCGATGGGGGAGGCAATGCTTGCACCTTC
D: -
V: TRBV5-5
J: TRBJ1-2
size: many

CDR3: CASSDRFPYTDTQYF
DNA: TGTGCCAGCAGCGACAGGTTTCCTTACACAGATACGCAGTATTTT
D: -
V: TRBV3-1
J: TRBJ2-3
size: -

CDR3: CAWSLGGSPLHF
DNA: TGTGCCTGGAGTTTAGGGGGTTCACCCCTCCACTTT
D: -
V: TRBV30
J: TRBJ1-6
size: many

CDR3: CAITGTRGNEQFF
DNA: TGTGCCATAACCGGGACTCGAGGGAATGAGCAGTTCTTC
D: -
V: TRBV10-3
J: TRBJ2-1
size: many

CDR3: CASSIPINLNRGNTEAFF
DNA: TGTGCCAGTAGTATACCCATTAATTTGAACCGGGGGAACACTGAAGCTTTCTTT
D: -
V: TRBV19
J: TRBJ1-1
size: few

CDR3: CSARAWEDRLNEKLFF
DNA: TGCAGTGCTAGAGCGTGGGAGGACAGGCTAAATGAAAAACTGTTTTTT
D: TRBD1
V: TRBV20-1
J: TRBJ1-4
size: many

CDR3: CASSGLSNEQFF
DNA: TGTGCCAGCAGTGGACTATCCAATGAGCAGTTCTTC
D: -
V: TRBV2
J: TRBJ2-1
size: many

CDR3: CASSEYERGGETQYF
DNA: TGTGCCAGCAGTGAATACGAAAGGGGGGGAGAGACCCAGTACTTC
D: -
V: TRBV25-1
J: TRBJ2-5
size: -

CDR3: CASSPTAISYEQYF
DNA: TGTGCCAGCTCACCAACAGCAATTTCCTACGAGCAGTACTTC
D: -
V: TRBV18
J: TRBJ2-7
size: many

CDR3: CASSIFLRGNTEAFF
DNA: TGTGCCAGTAGTATATTCCTCAGGGGGAACACTGAAGCTTTCTTT
D: -
V: TRBV19
J: TRBJ1-1
size: many

CDR3: CASRAKTLEQYF
DNA: TGTGCCAGCAGAGCGAAGACACTCGAGCAGTACTTC
D: -
V: TRBV3-1
J: TRBJ2-7
size: many

CDR3: CASLSANEKLFF
DNA: TGTGCCAGCTTGTCAGCTAATGAAAAACTGTTTTTT
D: -
V: TRBV12-3/TRBV12-4
J: TRBJ1-4
size: many

CDR3: CASSSLDSSYGYTF
DNA: TGTGCCAGCAGCTCCCTGGACAGTAGCTATGGCTACACCTTC
D: -
V: TRBV11-3
J: TRBJ1-2
size: many

CDR3: CAGRTGGITEAFF
DNA: TGTGCCGGTCGGACAGGGGGCATCACTGAAGCTTTCTTT
D: TRBD1
V: TRBV30
J: TRBJ1-1
size: many

CDR3: CASSSTSPNEQFF
DNA: TGTGCCAGCAGCTCTACCAGTCCCAATGAGCAGTTCTTC
D: -
V: TRBV9
J: TRBJ2-1
size: -

CDR3: CASSLSPSTEAFF
DNA: TGTGCCAGCAGCTTGAGTCCTAGCACTGAAGCTTTCTTT
D: -
V: TRBV5-6
J: TRBJ1-1
size: few

CDR3: CASSRSGVSYNEQFF
DNA: TGTGCCAGCAGCCGTAGCGGGGTTTCCTACAATGAGCAGTTCTTC
D: TRBD2
V: TRBV3-1
J: TRBJ2-1
size: many

CDR3: CASSISSRGEGYTF
DNA: TGTGCCAGTAGTATTTCCTCCAGGGGGGAAGGCTACACCTTC
D: TRBD1
V: TRBV19
J: TRBJ1-2
size: few

CDR3: CASSLALQSTNEKLFF
DNA: TGTGCCAGCAGCTTAGCGCTCCAGTCAACTAATGAAAAACTGTTTTTT
D: -
V: TRBV7-2
J: TRBJ1-4
size: many

CDR3: CASSPTDRNTEAFF
DNA: TGTGCCAGCAGCCCCACCGACCGGAACACTGAAGCTTTCTTT
D: -
V: TRBV12-3/TRBV12-4
J: TRBJ1-1
size: many

CDR3: CASLGGVDTQYF
DNA: TGTGCCAGTCTAGGGGGCGTTGATACGCAGTATTTT
D: TRBD1
V: TRBV28
J: TRBJ2-3
size: many

CDR3: CASSLAGHSSYNEQFF
DNA: TGCGCCAGCAGCCTTGCGGGACACAGCTCCTACAATGAGCAGTTCTTC
D: -
V: TRBV5-1
J: TRBJ2-1
size: -

CDR3: CASSLFSMGLAVPDTQYF
DNA: TGTGCCAGCAGTTTATTCTCCATGGGACTAGCGGTACCAGATACGCAGTATTTT
D: TRBD2
V: TRBV27
J: TRBJ2-3
size: -

CDR3: CASNDRGPYTEAFF
DNA: TGCGCCAGCAACGATAGGGGGCCGTACACTGAAGCTTTCTTT
D: TRBD1
V: TRBV5-1
J: TRBJ1-1
size: many

CDR3: CASSSGGSYQETQYF
DNA: TGTGCCAGCAGCTCCGGCGGAAGTTATCAAGAGACCCAGTACTTC
D: -
V: TRBV11-2
J: TRBJ2-5
size: many

CDR3: CASSRLAGLQETQYF
DNA: TGTGCCAGTAGTAGGCTAGCGGGTCTCCAAGAGACCCAGTACTTC
D: TRBD2
V: TRBV19
J: TRBJ2-5
size: -

CDR3: CASSPAGGNHEQFF
DNA: TGTGCCAGTAGCCCAGCTGGCGGGAACCATGAGCAGTTCTTC
D: -
V: TRBV19
J: TRBJ2-1
size: -

CDR3: CASSFFRGPETQYF
DNA: TGTGCCAGCAGCTTCTTCAGGGGTCCCGAGACCCAGTACTTC
D: -
V: TRBV11-2
J: TRBJ2-5
size: many

CDR3: CASSSPRGPTNEKLFF
DNA: TGTGCCAGCAGTTCGCCGAGGGGGCCAACTAATGAAAAACTGTTTTTT
D: TRBD1
V: TRBV6-1
J: TRBJ1-4
size: many

CDR3: CATSPGITYEQYF
DNA: TGTGCCACCAGCCCAGGGATAACCTACGAGCAGTACTTC
D: -
V: TRBV15
J: TRBJ2-7
size: -

CDR3: CASSPRDPPGYTF
DNA: TGTGCCAGCTCACCACGGGACCCACCTGGCTACACCTTC
D: -
V: TRBV18
J: TRBJ1-2
size: many

CDR3: CASSLSGNSYEQYF
DNA: TGTGCCAGCAGTTTATCAGGGAACTCCTACGAGCAGTACTTC
D: -
V: TRBV12-3/TRBV12-4
J: TRBJ2-7
size: -

CDR3: CASSGGGHEQYF
DNA: TGTGCCAGCAGCGGTGGGGGGCACGAGCAGTACTTC
D: -
V: TRBV9
J: TRBJ2-7
size: many

CDR3: CAISATSGSWNEQFF
DNA: TGTGCCATCAGCGCGACTAGCGGGAGTTGGAATGAGCAGTTCTTC
D: TRBD2
V: TRBV10-3
J: TRBJ2-1
size: many

CDR3: CASSYGGGDNEQFF
DNA: TGTGCCAGCAGTTACGGAGGCGGAGACAATGAGCAGTTCTTC
D: -
V: TRBV6-5
J: TRBJ2-1
size: -

CDR3: CATSGLGLASTDTQYF
DNA: TGTGCCACCAGTGGGCTTGGACTAGCCAGCACAGATACGCAGTATTTT
D: TRBD2
V: TRBV24-1
J: TRBJ2-3
size: -

CDR3: CASSELVQGYYNEQFF
DNA: TGTGCCAGCAGCGAACTTGTCCAGGGGTACTACAATGAGCAGTTCTTC
D: -
V: TRBV11-2
J: TRBJ2-1
size: many

CDR3: CASSSSSGRGGDTQYF
DNA: TGCGCCAGCAGTTCGTCTAGCGGGAGAGGGGGGGATACGCAGTATTTT
D: TRBD2
V: TRBV5-1
J: TRBJ2-3
size: -

CDR3: CAWDTSGSPLTQYF
DNA: TGTGCCTGGGACACTAGCGGGAGTCCACTTACGCAGTATTTT
D: TRBD2
V: TRBV30
J: TRBJ2-3
size: -

CDR3: CASTHSGPEQFF
DNA: TGTGCCAGCACTCACAGCGGGCCCGAGCAGTTCTTC
D: -
V: TRBV7-9
J: TRBJ2-1
size: once

CDR3: CASSQTSGKYNEQFF
DNA: TGCGCCAGCAGCCAGACTAGCGGGAAGTACAATGAGCAGTTCTTC
D: TRBD2
V: TRBV5-1
J: TRBJ2-1
size: once

CDR3: CASSTGTTNEKLFF
DNA: TGTGCCAGTAGTACCGGGACAACTAATGAAAAACTGTTTTTT
D: -
V: TRBV19
J: TRBJ1-4
size: -

CDR3: CATASKPFGNQPQHF
DNA: TGCGCCACTGCATCCAAGCCCTTTGGCAATCAGCCCCAGCATTTT
D: -
V: TRBV10-2
J: TRBJ1-5
size: -